The present T cell receptor (beta chain) was sequenced within a study of human thymus T cells. General study points: There appeared to be biased usage of V and J genes in thymic and blood repertoires. Reports from related research described highly overlapping thymic repertoires among unrelated individuals.

As concerns this clone: What it binds is unknown.

This CDR3 is built from 13 residues. V gave up 7 bases and J gave up 10 bases, with 16 bases separating them. CDR1 and CDR2 from the germline V gene are SEHNR and FQNEAQ (reference sequence). Corrective heart surgery yielded resections, and these provided the thymus tissue. Healthy Finnish infants undergoing corrective surgery for congenital heart defects were used as donors. Assay used: immunoSEQ multiplex PCR; TCRdb lists only in-frame clones, some missing. Here the sample spans tens of thousands of clones, 95% being singletons. The clonotype was recovered from a girl under three years old with a congenital heart defect but otherwise immunologically healthy. The chain employs TRBV7-9 and TRBJ1-4, with D possibly being TRBD1 (5 bases). Sequenced input: thymus tissue. The CDR3 region is CASNVLGEGKLFF. CDR3 in DNA: TGTGCCAGCAACGTGTTAGGGGAAGGAAAACTGTTTTTT.